The present TCR beta chain was sequenced within a study of shared clonotypes between healthy human individuals. On this clone: Its antigen is not known.

The CDR3 has 16 amino acids. The J segment lost 8 bases and the V segment lost 0 bases, leaving 7 bases of the junction unmatched. Germline V gene sequence: CDR1 SGHRS, CDR2 YFSETQ. Study-wide findings and caveats: Generally, naive subsets came out with larger estimated richness than memory subsets. Investigators expected sequencing depth to affect clonotype sharing among donors.

It was approximately 0.2 ug DNA, tens of thousands of T cell genomes, that sorted-subset replicate PCRs used. Using immunoSEQ multiplex PCR, the repertoire was profiled, and TCRdb retains in-frame clones only, with some absent. The sample has over a million clones; about 77% are singletons. This TCR came from a man aged 18 to 35 in good health. The J gene is TRBJ2-1, the V gene TRBV5-1; TRBD1 matches at 11 bases. Sequencing input: memory CD4+ T cells sorted from blood. Subset meaning: CD45RA-negative fraction. For the CDR3, the DNA is TGCGCCAGCAGCTTGGCATCCGGACAGGGGGCCTATGAGCAGTTCTTC. Its protein product is CASSLASGQGAYEQFF.